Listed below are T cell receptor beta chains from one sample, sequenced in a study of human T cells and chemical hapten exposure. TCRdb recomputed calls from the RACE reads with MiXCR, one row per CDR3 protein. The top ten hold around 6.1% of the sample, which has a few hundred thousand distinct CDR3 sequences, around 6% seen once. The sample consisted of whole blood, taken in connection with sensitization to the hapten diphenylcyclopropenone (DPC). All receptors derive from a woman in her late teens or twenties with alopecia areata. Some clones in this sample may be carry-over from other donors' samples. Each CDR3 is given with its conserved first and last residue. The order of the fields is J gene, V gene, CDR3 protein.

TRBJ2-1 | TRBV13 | CASKGPWGNEQFF
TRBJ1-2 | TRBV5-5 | CASSLWGTSNYGYTF
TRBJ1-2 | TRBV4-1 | CASSPQPGQANYGYTF
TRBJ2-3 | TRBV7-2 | CASSRQAYTDTQYF
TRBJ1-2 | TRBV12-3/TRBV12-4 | CASSWGQGDGYTF
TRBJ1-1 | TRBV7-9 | CASNENMMNTEAFF
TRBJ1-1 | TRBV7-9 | CASSSRDGGEAFF
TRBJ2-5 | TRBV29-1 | CSVEGDEYQETQYF
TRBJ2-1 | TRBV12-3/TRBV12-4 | CASSLGGGRVYNEQFF
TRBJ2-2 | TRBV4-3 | CASSQDKGNTGELFF
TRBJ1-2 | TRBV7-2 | CASSWGWDGYTF
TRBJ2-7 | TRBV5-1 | CASSPGGGPRWEQYF
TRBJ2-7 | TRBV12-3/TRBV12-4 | CASSLSPQTYEQYF
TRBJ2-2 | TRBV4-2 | CASSQVKPGELFF
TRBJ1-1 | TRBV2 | CASSPDVNTEAFF
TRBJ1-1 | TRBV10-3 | CAISESGREEAFF
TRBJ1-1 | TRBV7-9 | CASSKGQGETEAFF
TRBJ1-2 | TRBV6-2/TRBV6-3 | CASTAGHGYTF
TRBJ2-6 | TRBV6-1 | CASSDGASGANVLTF
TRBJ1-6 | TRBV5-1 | CASSLVPGLRSPLHF
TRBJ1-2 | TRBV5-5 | CASGSRTGNYGYTF
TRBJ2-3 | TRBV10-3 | CAISEFGDTQYF
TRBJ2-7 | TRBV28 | CASSTGTVSYEQYF
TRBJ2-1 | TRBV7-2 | CASSLSRAGGQVNEQFF
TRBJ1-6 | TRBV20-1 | CSARDGAGLNNSPLHF
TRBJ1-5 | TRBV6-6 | CASSIVMTRDSNQPQHF
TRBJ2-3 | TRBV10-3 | CASQQGGGPTDTQYF
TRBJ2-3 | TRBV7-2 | CASSLRVLAGGRTDTQYF
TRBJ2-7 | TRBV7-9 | CASSPRGDRGTYEQYF
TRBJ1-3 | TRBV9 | CASSVAGAAGNTIYF
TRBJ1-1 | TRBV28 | CASSSPYVVGTEAFF
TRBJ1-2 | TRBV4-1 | CASSHESGTRYGYTF
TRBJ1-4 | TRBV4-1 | CASSPLFRRDTTNEKLFF
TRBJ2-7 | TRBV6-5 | CASSFGFGVYEQYF